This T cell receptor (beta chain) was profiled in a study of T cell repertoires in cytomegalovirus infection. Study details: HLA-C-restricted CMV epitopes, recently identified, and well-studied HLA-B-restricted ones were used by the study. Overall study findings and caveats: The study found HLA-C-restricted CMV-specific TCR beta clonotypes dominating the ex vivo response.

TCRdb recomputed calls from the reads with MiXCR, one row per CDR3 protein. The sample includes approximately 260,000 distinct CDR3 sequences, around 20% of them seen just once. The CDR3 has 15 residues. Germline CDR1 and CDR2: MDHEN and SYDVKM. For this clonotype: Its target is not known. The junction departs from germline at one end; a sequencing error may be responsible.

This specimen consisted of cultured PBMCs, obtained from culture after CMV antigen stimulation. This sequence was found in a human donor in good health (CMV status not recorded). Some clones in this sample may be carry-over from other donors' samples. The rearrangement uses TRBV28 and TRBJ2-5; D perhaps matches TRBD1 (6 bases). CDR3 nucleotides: TGTGCCAGCAGCTTTGACAACAGGGAACAAGAGAGCCAGTACTTC. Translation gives CASSFDNREQESQYF.